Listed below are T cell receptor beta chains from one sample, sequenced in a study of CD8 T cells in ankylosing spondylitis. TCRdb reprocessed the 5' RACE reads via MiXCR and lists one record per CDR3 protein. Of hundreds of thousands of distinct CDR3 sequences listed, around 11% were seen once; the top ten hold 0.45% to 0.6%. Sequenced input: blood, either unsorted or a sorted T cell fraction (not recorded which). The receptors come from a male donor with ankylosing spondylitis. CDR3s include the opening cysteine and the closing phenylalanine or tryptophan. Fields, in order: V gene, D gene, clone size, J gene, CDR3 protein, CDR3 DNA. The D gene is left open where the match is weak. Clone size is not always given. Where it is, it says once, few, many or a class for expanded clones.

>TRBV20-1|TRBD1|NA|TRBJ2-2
CSAPLRDRRDTGELFF
TGCAGTGCACCCCTCCGGGACAGGAGAGACACCGGGGAGCTGTTTTTT
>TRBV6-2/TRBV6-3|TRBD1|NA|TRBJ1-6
CASPDRVNSPLHF
TGTGCCAGCCCGGACAGGGTCAATTCACCCCTCCACTTT
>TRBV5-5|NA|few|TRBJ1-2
CASSFTNRVPRRNYGYTF
TGTGCCAGCAGCTTCACAAACCGGGTCCCCCGGAGGAACTATGGCTACACCTTC
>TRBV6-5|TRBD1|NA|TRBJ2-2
CASSYLGQGTGELFF
TGTGCCAGCAGTTACCTGGGACAGGGAACCGGGGAGCTGTTTTTT
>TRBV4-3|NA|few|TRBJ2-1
CASSQDIGGAYNEQFF
TGCGCCAGCAGCCAAGATATTGGCGGGGCCTACAATGAGCAGTTCTTC
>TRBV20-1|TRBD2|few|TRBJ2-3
CSAGTIRGGTDTQYF
TGCAGTGCCGGGACTATCCGAGGAGGCACAGATACGCAGTATTTT
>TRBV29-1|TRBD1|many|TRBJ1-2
CSVPFPGQRHYGYTF
TGCAGCGTTCCGTTCCCGGGACAGCGACACTATGGCTACACCTTC
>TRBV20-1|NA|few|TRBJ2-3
CSAKHTGTATDTQYF
TGCAGTGCTAAACATACCGGGACGGCGACAGATACGCAGTATTTT
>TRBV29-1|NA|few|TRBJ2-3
CSAVSGRGADTQYF
TGCAGCGCAGTATCAGGACGTGGGGCAGATACGCAGTATTTT
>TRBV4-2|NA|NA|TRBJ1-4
CASSPPGGNEKLFF
TGTGCCAGCAGCCCCCCGGGCGGAAATGAAAAACTGTTTTTT
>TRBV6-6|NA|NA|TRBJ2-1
CASRFGNNEQFF
TGTGCCAGCCGTTTCGGGAACAATGAGCAGTTCTTC
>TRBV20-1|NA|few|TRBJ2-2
CSARRPNTGELFF
TGCAGTGCTAGAAGGCCTAACACCGGGGAGCTGTTTTTT
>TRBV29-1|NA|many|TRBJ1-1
CSVKLMGGNTEAFF
TGCAGCGTTAAATTAATGGGGGGCAACACTGAAGCTTTCTTT
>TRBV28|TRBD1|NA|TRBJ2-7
CASSLGTGGHYEQYF
TGTGCCAGCAGTTTGGGGACAGGGGGTCATTACGAGCAGTACTTC
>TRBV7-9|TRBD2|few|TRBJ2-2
CATTRREYTGELFF
TGTGCTACAACCCGGCGGGAGTACACCGGGGAGCTGTTTTTT
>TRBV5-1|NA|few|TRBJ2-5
CASSLGQGLMGETQYF
TGCGCCAGCAGCCTCGGGCAGGGGCTCATGGGAGAGACCCAGTACTTC
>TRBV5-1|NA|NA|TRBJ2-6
CTSSFSSGPRGRGANVLTF
TGCACCAGCAGTTTCTCTTCGGGACCCCGAGGGAGAGGGGCCAACGTCCTGACTTTC
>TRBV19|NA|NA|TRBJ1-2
CASSIWGFGYTF
TGTGCCAGTAGTATATGGGGATTTGGCTACACCTTC
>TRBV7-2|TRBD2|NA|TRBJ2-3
CASRPFGAGGMQYF
TGTGCCAGCAGACCGTTCGGGGCGGGAGGAATGCAGTATTTT
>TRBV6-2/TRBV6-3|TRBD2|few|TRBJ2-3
CASSYGSSGKTDTQYF
TGTGCCAGCAGTTACGGTTCTAGCGGGAAGACAGATACGCAGTATTTT
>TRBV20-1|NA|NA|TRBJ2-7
CSASDAWGYEQYF
TGCAGTGCCTCAGACGCGTGGGGCTACGAGCAGTACTTC
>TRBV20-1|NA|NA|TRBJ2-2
CSGTGLTGELFF
TGCAGCGGAACAGGGCTAACCGGGGAGCTGTTTTTT
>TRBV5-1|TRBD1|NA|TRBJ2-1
CASSPNIWDSQFF
TGCGCCAGCAGCCCCAACATCTGGGACAGCCAGTTCTTC
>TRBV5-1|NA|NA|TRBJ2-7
CASSYLGGAPYEQYF
TGCGCCAGCAGTTACCTGGGGGGAGCGCCCTACGAGCAGTACTTC
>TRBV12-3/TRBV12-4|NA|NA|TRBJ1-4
CASVAQGLEKLFF
TGTGCCAGCGTCGCCCAGGGGCTAGAAAAACTGTTTTTT
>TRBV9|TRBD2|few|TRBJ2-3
CASSAGGAGGADTQYF
TGTGCCAGCAGCGCAGGGGGAGCGGGAGGCGCAGATACGCAGTATTTT
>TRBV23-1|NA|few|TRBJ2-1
CASPEAGNNEQFF
TGCGCCAGCCCGGAGGCGGGAAACAATGAGCAGTTCTTC
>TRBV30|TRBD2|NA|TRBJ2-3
CAWSRGGDTQYF
TGTGCCTGGAGCCGGGGGGGAGATACGCAGTATTTT
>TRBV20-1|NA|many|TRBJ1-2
CSANGGNYGYTF
TGCAGTGCTAATGGAGGGAACTATGGCTACACCTTC
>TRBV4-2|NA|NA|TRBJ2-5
CASSQRVQETQYF
TGTGCCAGCAGCCAACGGGTGCAAGAGACCCAGTACTTC
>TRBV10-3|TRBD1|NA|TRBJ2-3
CAIKTSLGQTDTQYF
TGTGCCATCAAAACCTCCCTGGGACAGACGGATACGCAGTATTTT
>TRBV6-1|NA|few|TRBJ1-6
CASRRDILNSPLHF
TGTGCCAGCAGACGGGACATTCTGAATTCACCCCTCCACTTT
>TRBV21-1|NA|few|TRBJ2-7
CASNACTGDEQYF
TGTGCCAGCAACGCCTGTACAGGGGACGAGCAGTACTTC
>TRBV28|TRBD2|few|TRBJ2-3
CASSPGLESTDTQYF
TGTGCCAGCAGTCCGGGACTAGAGAGCACAGATACGCAGTATTTT
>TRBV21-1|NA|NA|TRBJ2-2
CASSKENRYTGELFF
TGTGCCAGCAGCAAAGAGAACAGATACACCGGGGAGCTGTTTTTT
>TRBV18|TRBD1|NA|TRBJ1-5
CASSPNTGQSQPQHF
TGTGCCAGCTCACCGAATACGGGACAGTCGCAGCCCCAGCATTTT
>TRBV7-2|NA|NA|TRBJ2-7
CASSPRGLNSYEQYF
TGTGCCAGCAGCCCACGGGGGCTGAACTCCTACGAGCAGTACTTC
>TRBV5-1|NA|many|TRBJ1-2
CASMDSYGYTF
TGCGCCAGCATGGACAGCTATGGCTACACCTTC
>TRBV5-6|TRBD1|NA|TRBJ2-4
CASSSVSTGTGDKNIQYF
TGTGCCAGCAGCTCGGTGTCGACCGGGACAGGGGATAAAAACATTCAGTACTTC
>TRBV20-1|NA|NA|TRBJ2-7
CSASGLQTGEQYF
TGCAGTGCTTCGGGACTCCAAACGGGCGAGCAGTACTTC
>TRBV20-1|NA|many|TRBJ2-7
CSARSYEQYF
TGCAGTGCTAGGAGCTACGAGCAGTACTTC